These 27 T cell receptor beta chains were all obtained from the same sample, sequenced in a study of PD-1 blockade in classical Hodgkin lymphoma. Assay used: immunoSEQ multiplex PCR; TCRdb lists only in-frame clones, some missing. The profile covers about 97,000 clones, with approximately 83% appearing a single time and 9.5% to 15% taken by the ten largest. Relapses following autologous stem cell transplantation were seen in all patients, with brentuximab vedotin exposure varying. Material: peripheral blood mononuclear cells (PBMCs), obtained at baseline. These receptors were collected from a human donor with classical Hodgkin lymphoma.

CDR3 DNA: TGTGCCAGCAGCTTGGAACTCCGACTCCAGGGACAGAGCTACGAGCAGTACTTC. Protein product: CASSLELRLQGQSYEQYF. The V call is TRBV28, the J call TRBJ2-7; 7 bases align to TRBD1. Germline CDR1 MDHEN, CDR2 SYDVKM. The CDR3 is made up of 18 amino acids. The V segment lost 6 bases and the J segment 3 bases; nucleotides outside the gene matches: 20.

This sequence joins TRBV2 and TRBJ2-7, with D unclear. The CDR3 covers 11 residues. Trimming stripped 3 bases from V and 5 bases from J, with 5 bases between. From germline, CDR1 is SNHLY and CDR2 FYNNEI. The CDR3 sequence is CASSETNEQYF. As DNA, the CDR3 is TGTGCCAGCAGTGAGACGAACGAGCAGTACTTC.

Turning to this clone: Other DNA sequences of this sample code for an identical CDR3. The CDR3 here is CASSFRTGSTDTQYF. CDR3 nucleotide sequence: TGTGCCAGCAGCTTTAGGACAGGGAGCACAGATACGCAGTATTTT. This chain connects TRBV7-9 to TRBJ2-3; 8 bases fit TRBD1. This CDR3 spans 15 amino acids. Germline V lookup: CDR1 SEHNR, CDR2 FQNEAQ (reference sequence). The ends lost 3 bases at V and 0 bases at J; junction bases unmatched: 2.

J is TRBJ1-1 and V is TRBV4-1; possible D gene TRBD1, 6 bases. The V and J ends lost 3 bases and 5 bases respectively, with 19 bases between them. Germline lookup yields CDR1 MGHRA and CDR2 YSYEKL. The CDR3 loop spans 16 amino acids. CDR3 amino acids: CASSHGRGGRRTEAFF. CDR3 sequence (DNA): TGCGCCAGCAGCCATGGCAGAGGGGGTCGGCGAACTGAAGCTTTCTTT.

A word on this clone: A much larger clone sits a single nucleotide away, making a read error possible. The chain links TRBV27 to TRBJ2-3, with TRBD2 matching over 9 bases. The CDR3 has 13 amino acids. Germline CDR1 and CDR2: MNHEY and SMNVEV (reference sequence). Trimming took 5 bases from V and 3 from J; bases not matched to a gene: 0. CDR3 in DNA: TGTGCCAGCAGTCTAGCGGGAACAGATACGCAGTATTTT. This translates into CASSLAGTDTQYF.

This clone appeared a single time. DNA of the CDR3: TGTGCCAGCAGCTCGGACAGAGCTAACTATGGCTACACCTTC. This gives the protein CASSSDRANYGYTF. The rearrangement uses TRBV5-4 and TRBJ1-2; a possible D gene is TRBD1 (6 bases). The germline V and J ends were trimmed by 3 bases and 0 bases, with 9 bases remaining between them. This CDR3 comprises 14 residues. Germline lookup yields CDR1 SGHNT and CDR2 YYREEE (reference sequence).

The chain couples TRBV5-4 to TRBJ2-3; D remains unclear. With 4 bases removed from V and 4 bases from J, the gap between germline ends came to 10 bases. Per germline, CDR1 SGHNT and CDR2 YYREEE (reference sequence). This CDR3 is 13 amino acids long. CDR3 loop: CASSLRTADTQYF. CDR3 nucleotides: TGTGCCAGCAGCCTACGGACGGCAGATACGCAGTATTTT.

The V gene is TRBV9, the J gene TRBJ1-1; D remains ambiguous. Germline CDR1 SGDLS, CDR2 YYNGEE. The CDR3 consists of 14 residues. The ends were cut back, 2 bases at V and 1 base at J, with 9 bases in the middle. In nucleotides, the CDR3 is TGTGCCAGCAGCGTTTTAGGACGGAACACTGAAGCTTTCTTT. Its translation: CASSVLGRNTEAFF.

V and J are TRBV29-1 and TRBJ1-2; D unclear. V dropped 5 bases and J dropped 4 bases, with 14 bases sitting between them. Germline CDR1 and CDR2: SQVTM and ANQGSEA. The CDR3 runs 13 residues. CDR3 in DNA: TGCAGCGTTAGTCCTTATCTAGGCTATGGCTACACCTTC. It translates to CSVSPYLGYGYTF.

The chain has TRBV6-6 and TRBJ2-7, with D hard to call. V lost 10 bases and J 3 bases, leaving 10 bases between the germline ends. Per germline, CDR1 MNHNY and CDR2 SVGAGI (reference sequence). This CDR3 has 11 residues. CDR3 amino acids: CATRTGYEQYF. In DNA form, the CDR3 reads TGTGCCACCCGGACCGGCTACGAGCAGTACTTC.

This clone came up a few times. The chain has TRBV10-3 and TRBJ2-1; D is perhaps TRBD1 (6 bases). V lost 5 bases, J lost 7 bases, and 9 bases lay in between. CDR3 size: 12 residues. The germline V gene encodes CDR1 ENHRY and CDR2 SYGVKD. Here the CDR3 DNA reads TGTGCCATCAGTACAGGGTTGAATGAGCAGTTCTTC. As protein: CAISTGLNEQFF.

CDR3 sequence: CASSDLSGGFGQRRTDTQYF. The CDR3 nucleotides are TGTGCCAGCAGTGATTTGAGTGGCGGGTTCGGACAACGACGCACAGATACGCAGTATTTT. The chain couples TRBV6-1 to TRBJ2-3, with D possibly being TRBD1 or TRBD2 (5 bases each). Germline V gives CDR1 MNHNS, CDR2 SASEGT. Trimming pared 3 bases from V and 1 base from J, leaving 26 bases between. This CDR3 is 20 amino acids long.

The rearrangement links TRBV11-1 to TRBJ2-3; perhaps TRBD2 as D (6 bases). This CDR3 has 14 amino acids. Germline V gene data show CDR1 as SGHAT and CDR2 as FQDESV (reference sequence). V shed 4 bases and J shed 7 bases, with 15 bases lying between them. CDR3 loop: CASSSRTLANTQYF. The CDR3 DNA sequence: TGTGCCAGCAGCTCGCGCACACTAGCAAATACGCAGTATTTT. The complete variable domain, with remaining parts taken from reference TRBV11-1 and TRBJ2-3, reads EAEVAQSPRYKITEKSQAVAFWCDPISGHATLYWYRQILGQGPELLVQFQDESVVDDSQLPKDRFSAERLKGVDSTLKIQPAELGDSAMYLCASSSRTLANTQYFGPGTRLTVL.

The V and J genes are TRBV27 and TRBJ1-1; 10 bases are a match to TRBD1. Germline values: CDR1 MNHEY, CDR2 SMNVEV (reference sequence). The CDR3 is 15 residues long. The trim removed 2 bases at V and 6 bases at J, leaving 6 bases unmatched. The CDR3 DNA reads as TGTGCCAGCAGTTTAAAGACAGGGGGCGCGGCTGAAGCTTTCTTT. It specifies CASSLKTGGAAEAFF.

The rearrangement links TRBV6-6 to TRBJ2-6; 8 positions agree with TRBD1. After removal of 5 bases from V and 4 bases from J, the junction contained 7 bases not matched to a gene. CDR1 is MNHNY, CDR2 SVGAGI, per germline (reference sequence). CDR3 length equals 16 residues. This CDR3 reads CASSSRGRVGANVLTF. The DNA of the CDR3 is TGTGCCAGCAGTAGCAGGGGGCGGGTGGGGGCCAACGTCCTGACTTTC.

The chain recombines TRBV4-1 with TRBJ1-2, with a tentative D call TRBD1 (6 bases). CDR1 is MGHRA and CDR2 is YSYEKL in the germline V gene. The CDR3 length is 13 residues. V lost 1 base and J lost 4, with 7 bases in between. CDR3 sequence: CASSQGGGYGYTF. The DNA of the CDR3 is TGCGCCAGCAGCCAAGGAGGGGGCTATGGCTACACCTTC.

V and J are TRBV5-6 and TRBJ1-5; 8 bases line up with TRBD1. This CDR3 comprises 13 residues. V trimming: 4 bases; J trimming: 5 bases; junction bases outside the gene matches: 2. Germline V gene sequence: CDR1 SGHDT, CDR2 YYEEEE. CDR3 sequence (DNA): TGTGCCAGCAGCCGGACAGGGTATCAGCCCCAGCATTTT. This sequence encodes CASSRTGYQPQHF.

This CDR3 is CASSLRPRGTGELFF. CDR3 coding DNA: TGTGCCAGCAGCTTACGTCCCCGGGGGACCGGGGAGCTGTTTTTT. This chain joins TRBV7-7 and TRBJ2-2; tentative D call: TRBD2 (6 bases). CDR3 length: 15 amino acids. Germline CDR1 is SSHAT and CDR2 is FNYEAQ (reference sequence). With 2 bases removed from V and 5 bases from J, the gap between germline ends came to 12 bases.

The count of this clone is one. The CDR3 bases are TGTGCCATCAGTGGAGGGCGCGGGAGAGAGACCCAGTACTTC. Translation gives CAISGGRGRETQYF. The chain combines TRBV10-3 with TRBJ2-5, with 7 bases aligning to TRBD2. The CDR3 has 14 residues. Trimming cost V 4 bases and J 4 bases; bases outside gene matches: 6. Germline assignment: CDR1 ENHRY and CDR2 SYGVKD.

DNA for the CDR3: TGTGCCATCAGTCCACTTACAGGGAACTATGGCTACACCTTC. Its translation: CAISPLTGNYGYTF. The chain uses TRBV10-3 and TRBJ1-2; TRBD1 is a possible D gene (6 bases). The CDR3 extends over 14 amino acids. Per the germline V gene, CDR1 is ENHRY and CDR2 is SYGVKD. V lost 5 bases and J lost 2, with 12 bases in between.

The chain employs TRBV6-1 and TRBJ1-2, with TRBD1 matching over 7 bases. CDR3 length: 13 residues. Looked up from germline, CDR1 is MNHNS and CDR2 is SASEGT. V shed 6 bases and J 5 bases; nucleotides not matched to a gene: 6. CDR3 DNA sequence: TGTGCCAGCAGGGGCGACAGGGTATATGGCTACACCTTC. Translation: CASRGDRVYGYTF.

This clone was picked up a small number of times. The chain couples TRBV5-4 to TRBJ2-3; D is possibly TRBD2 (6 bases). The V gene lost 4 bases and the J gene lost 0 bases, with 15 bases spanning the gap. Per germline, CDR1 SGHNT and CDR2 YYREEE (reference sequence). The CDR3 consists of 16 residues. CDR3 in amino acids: CASSHTGVASTDTQYF. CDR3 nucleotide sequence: TGTGCCAGCAGCCACACGGGAGTGGCGAGCACAGATACGCAGTATTTT.

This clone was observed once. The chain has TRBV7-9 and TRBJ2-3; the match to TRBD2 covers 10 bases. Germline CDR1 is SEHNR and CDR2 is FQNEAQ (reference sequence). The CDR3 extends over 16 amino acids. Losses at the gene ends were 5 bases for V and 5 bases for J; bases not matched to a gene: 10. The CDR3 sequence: CASSTTASGSVDTQYF. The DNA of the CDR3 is TGTGCCAGCAGCACTACGGCTAGCGGGAGTGTAGATACGCAGTATTTT.

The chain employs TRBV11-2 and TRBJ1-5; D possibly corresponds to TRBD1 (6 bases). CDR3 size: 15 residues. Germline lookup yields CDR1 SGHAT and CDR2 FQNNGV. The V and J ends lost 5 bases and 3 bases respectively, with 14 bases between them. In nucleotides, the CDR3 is TGTGCCAGCAGCACTAATACAGGGAACAATCAGCCCCAGCATTTT. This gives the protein CASSTNTGNNQPQHF.

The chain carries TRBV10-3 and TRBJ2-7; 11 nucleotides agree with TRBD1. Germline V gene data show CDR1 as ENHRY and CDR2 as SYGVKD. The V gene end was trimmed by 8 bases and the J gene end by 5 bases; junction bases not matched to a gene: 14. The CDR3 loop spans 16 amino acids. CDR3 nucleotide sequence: TGTGCCATCGGCCCCCCGGGACAGGGGGGTCTGGACGAGCAGTACTTC. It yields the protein CAIGPPGQGGLDEQYF.

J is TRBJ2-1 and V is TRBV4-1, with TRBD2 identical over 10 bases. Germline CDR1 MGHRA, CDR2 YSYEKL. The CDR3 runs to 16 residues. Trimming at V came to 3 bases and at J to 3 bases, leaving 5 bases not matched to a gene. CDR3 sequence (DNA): TGCGCCAGCAGCCATGATAGCGGGGGGCTCTACAATGAGCAGTTCTTC. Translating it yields CASSHDSGGLYNEQFF.

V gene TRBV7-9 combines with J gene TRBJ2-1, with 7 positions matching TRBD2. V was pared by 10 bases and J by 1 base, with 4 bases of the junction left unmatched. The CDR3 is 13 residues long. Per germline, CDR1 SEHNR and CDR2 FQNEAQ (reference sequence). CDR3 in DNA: TGTGCCACCCTAGCGGATTCCTACAATGAGCAGTTCTTC. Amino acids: CATLADSYNEQFF. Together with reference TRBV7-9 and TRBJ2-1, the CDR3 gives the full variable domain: DTGVSQNPRHKITKRGQNVTFRCDPISEHNRLYWYRQTLGQGPEFLTYFQNEAQLEKSRLLSDRFSAERPKGSFSTLEIQRTEQGDSAMYLCATLADSYNEQFFGPGTRLTVL.